A selection of T cell receptor beta chains follows, all from one sample in a study of OX40 agonist ivuxolimab in advanced cancers. Some clones are missing from TCRdb's copy, which holds only in-frame ones; the method was immunoSEQ multiplex PCR. Of 65,000 to 90,000 clones listed, 65% to 90% are singletons. This material consisted of CD4+ or CD8+ T cells sorted from blood, taken in a trial of the OX40 agonist ivuxolimab. These receptors were obtained from an adult with an advanced solid tumor such as melanoma, head and neck, liver or kidney cancer. Both conserved end residues are part of each CDR3. A D gene is named only where the DNA matches it firmly. The size entry is marked missing in some rows and otherwise reads once, few, many or a size class.

>TRBD1|TRBV2|NA|TRBJ1-1
CASSHGQGEAFF
TGTGCCAGCAGTCACGGACAGGGTGAAGCTTTCTTT
>NA|TRBV9|NA|TRBJ2-2
CASSPYILGELFF
TGTGCCAGCAGCCCATACATCCTCGGGGAGCTGTTTTTT
>NA|TRBV5-8|NA|TRBJ1-1
CASSPGGARNTEAFF
TGTGCCAGCAGCCCCGGGGGGGCAAGGAACACTGAAGCTTTCTTT
>TRBD1|TRBV18|NA|TRBJ2-6
CASSPGQGVQAGANVLTF
TGTGCCAGCTCACCAGGCCAGGGGGTCCAAGCTGGGGCCAACGTCCTGACTTTC
>NA|TRBV27|NA|TRBJ2-6
CASSLWRAGANVLTF
TGTGCCAGCAGTCTTTGGAGGGCTGGGGCCAACGTCCTGACTTTC
>NA|TRBV10-3|NA|TRBJ1-1
CAISDRGRPEAFF
TGTGCCATCAGTGATCGGGGGAGGCCTGAAGCTTTCTTT
>TRBD1|TRBV4-1|once|TRBJ2-7
CASSQEGTGGYEQYF
TGCGCCAGCAGCCAAGAGGGGACAGGGGGCTACGAGCAGTACTTC
>NA|TRBV5-8|NA|TRBJ2-3
CASSFPLHDSGDTQYF
TGTGCCAGCAGCTTTCCGTTACATGATAGTGGAGATACGCAGTATTTT
>NA|TRBV6-5|NA|TRBJ1-5
CASSAAFRDPQHF
TGTGCCAGCAGCGCCGCCTTTAGGGACCCCCAGCATTTT
>NA|TRBV18|NA|TRBJ2-5
CASSLTFQGGETQYF
TGTGCCAGCTCACTGACCTTTCAGGGGGGAGAGACCCAGTACTTC
>NA|TRBV2|NA|TRBJ1-1
CASSDWTGVTEAFF
TGTGCCAGCAGTGACTGGACGGGGGTCACAGAAGCTTTCTTT
>NA|TRBV30|NA|TRBJ1-5
CAWSVRRGFGQPQHF
TGTGCCTGGAGTGTACGACGGGGGTTTGGGCAGCCCCAGCATTTT
>NA|TRBV4-3|NA|TRBJ2-1
CASSQDLRWGTNEQFF
TGCGCCAGCAGCCAAGATCTTAGGTGGGGGACGAATGAGCAGTTCTTC
>NA|TRBV6-1|NA|TRBJ1-6
CASSRDNYNSPLHF
TGTGCCAGCAGCAGGGACAATTATAATTCACCCCTCCACTTT
>NA|TRBV30|few|TRBJ1-6
CAWTRGAVANNSPLHF
TGTGCCTGGACACGGGGGGCGGTAGCCAATAATTCACCCCTCCACTTT
>NA|TRBV7-2|NA|TRBJ1-5
CASSLDSGQPQHF
TGTGCCAGCAGCTTAGACTCTGGTCAGCCCCAGCATTTT
>NA|TRBV2|NA|TRBJ1-3
CASSRPASGNTIYF
TGTGCCAGCAGCCGACCGGCCTCTGGAAACACCATATATTTT